These 2 T cell receptor beta chains were all obtained from the same sample, sequenced in a study of T and B cells in COVID-19 patients. From blood, 250-500 ng of genomic DNA served as TRB template. BIOMED2 TRB-A/B primer pools were used in multiplex TRB PCR. TCRdb recomputed calls from the multiplex PCR reads with MiXCR, one row per CDR3 protein. The sample records 17,000 or so distinct CDR3 sequences, about a quarter being singletons. The sequencing sample was made of blood. These receptors were obtained from a human donor who had recovered from COVID-19.

This clonotype was found many times. The CDR3 sequence is CASHCRGRTNEKLFF. CDR3 sequence (DNA): TGTGCCAGCCACTGTAGGGGGCGAACTAATGAAAAACTGTTTTTT. The gene calls are TRBV27 and TRBJ1-4; TRBD1 matches at 7 bases. Germline-derived CDR1 and CDR2 are MNHEY and SMNVEV (reference sequence). Trimming at V came to 8 bases and at J to 1 base, leaving 7 bases not matched to a gene. The CDR3 runs 15 residues.

This clonotype was picked up one time. The chain combines TRBV10-3 with TRBJ2-2; TRBD2 matches 9 bases. Germline CDR1 is ENHRY and CDR2 is SYGVKD. This CDR3 is 16 amino acids long. With V trimmed by 6 bases and J by 6 bases, 11 bases remained unmatched. The CDR3 DNA reads TGTGCCATCAGCGGTCTAGCGGGAAGTCGGGCCGGGGAGCTGTTTTTT. Translation gives CAISGLAGSRAGELFF.